This TCR beta chain was sequenced during a study of OX40 agonist ivuxolimab in advanced cancers. As for the study in general: Patients in the trial were receiving intravenous ivuxolimab every 2 weeks, at doses of 0.01 to 10 mg/kg. Overall study results and limits: Low normalized T-cell clonal expansion was additionally recorded for some nonresponders. Clonal expansion in partial responders at 0.1-3.0 mg/kg ranked among the lowest. Clonal expansion was seen in CD4+ and CD8+ blood T cells by week 6 at 0.1 to 3.0 mg/kg.

Losses at the gene ends were 3 bases for V and 1 base for J; bases not matched to a gene: 7. Germline V gene lookup returns CDR1 ENHRY and CDR2 SYGVKD. The CDR3 covers 17 residues. The method was immunoSEQ multiplex PCR; TCRdb's version includes in-frame clones alone and lacks a portion of them. Of about 79,000 clones listed, approximately 85% are singletons. This clone showed up just a few times. Its target is not known. Sequenced here: CD4+ or CD8+ T cells sorted from blood, sampled in a trial of the OX40 agonist ivuxolimab. This clonotype was sampled from an adult with an advanced solid tumor such as melanoma, head and neck, liver or kidney cancer. The chain combines TRBV10-3 with TRBJ2-2; 8 positions agree with TRBD2. CDR3 sequence: CAISDSPGTRNTGELFF. The CDR3 DNA follows: TGTGCCATCAGTGATTCCCCCGGGACTAGGAACACCGGGGAGCTGTTTTTT.